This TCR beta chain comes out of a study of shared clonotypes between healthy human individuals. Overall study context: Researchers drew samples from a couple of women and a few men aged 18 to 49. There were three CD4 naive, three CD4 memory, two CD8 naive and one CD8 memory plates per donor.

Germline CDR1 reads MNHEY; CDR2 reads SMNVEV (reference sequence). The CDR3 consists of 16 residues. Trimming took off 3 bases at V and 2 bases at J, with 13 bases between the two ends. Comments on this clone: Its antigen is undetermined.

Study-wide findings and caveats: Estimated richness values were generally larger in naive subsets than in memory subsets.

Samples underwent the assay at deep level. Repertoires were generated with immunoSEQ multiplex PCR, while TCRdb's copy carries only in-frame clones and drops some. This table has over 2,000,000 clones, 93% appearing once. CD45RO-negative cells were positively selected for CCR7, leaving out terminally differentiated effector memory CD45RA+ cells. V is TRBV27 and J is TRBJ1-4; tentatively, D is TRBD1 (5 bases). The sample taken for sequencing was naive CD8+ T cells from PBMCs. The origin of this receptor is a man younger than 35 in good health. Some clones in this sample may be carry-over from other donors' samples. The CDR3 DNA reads TGTGCCAGCAGTTTCGCAGGGAGAGGCACTAATGAAAAACTGTTTTTT. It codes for CASSFAGRGTNEKLFF.